A selection of T cell receptor beta chains follows, all from one sample in a study of blood T cell repertoires in COVID-19. Repertoires were generated with immunoSEQ multiplex PCR, while TCRdb's copy carries only in-frame clones and drops some. The data show 100,000 or so clones, around 76% seen once. Sequencing used peripheral blood. The source of these receptors is a man at least 80 years old with acute or convalescent COVID-19. CDR3s include the opening cysteine and the closing phenylalanine or tryptophan. A D gene is named only where the DNA matches it firmly. Not every row has a clone size; where given, it reads once, few, many or a size class.

once	TRBJ1-5	NA	TRBV10-2	CASSTGTNLISQPQHF	TGCGCCAGCAGTACCGGGACAAATCTTATTAGTCAGCCCCAGCATTTT
NA	TRBJ2-5	NA	TRBV5-1	CASSRGDSRGETQYF	TGCGCCAGCAGCAGGGGGGACAGTCGTGGGGAGACCCAGTACTTC
NA	TRBJ1-4	NA	TRBV30	CAWSVNSGKLFF	TGTGCCTGGAGTGTGAACAGTGGAAAACTGTTTTTT
NA	TRBJ1-1	NA	TRBV5-1	CASSLASQGGSEAFF	TGCGCCAGCAGCTTGGCTAGCCAAGGAGGATCTGAAGCTTTCTTT
once	TRBJ1-5	TRBD1	TRBV7-2	CASSSGQGARNQPQHF	TGTGCCAGCAGCTCAGGACAGGGGGCTCGGAATCAGCCCCAGCATTTT
NA	TRBJ1-2	TRBD1	TRBV28	CASSLGQGSYGYTF	TGTGCCAGCAGTTTGGGACAGGGGAGCTATGGCTACACCTTC
once	TRBJ1-2	TRBD1	TRBV5-1	CASSRGDRVRPIWYTF	TGCGCCAGCAGCCGAGGCGACAGGGTACGACCGATTTGGTACACCTTC
NA	TRBJ2-7	NA	TRBV3-1/TRBV3-2	CASRYGQDEQYF	TGTGCCAGCAGATATGGACAAGACGAGCAGTACTTC
NA	TRBJ2-2	TRBD2	TRBV4-3	CASSGALAGGRTGELFF	TGCGCCAGCAGCGGGGCCCTAGCGGGAGGCAGGACCGGGGAGCTGTTTTTT
NA	TRBJ2-7	NA	TRBV28	CASSEQTGTRSSYEQYF	TGTGCCAGCAGCGAACAAACCGGGACAAGAAGCTCCTACGAGCAGTACTTC
NA	TRBJ2-2	NA	TRBV19	CASTPLSETGELFF	TGTGCCAGTACCCCTCTTAGCGAGACCGGGGAGCTGTTTTTT
NA	TRBJ2-2	NA	TRBV7-2	CASSLAPLQGNTGELFF	TGTGCCAGCAGCTTAGCCCCATTACAGGGGAACACCGGGGAGCTGTTTTTT
NA	TRBJ2-2	TRBD2	TRBV4-2	CASSPGLANTGELFF	TGTGCCAGCAGCCCGGGACTAGCTAACACCGGGGAGCTGTTTTTT
once	TRBJ1-5	NA	TRBV6-6	CASAGNQPQHF	TGTGCCAGCGCAGGAAATCAGCCCCAGCATTTT
few	TRBJ2-3	NA	TRBV13	CASSTRTDGTDTQYF	TGTGCCAGCAGCACCCGGACAGATGGCACAGATACGCAGTATTTT
NA	TRBJ1-1	NA	TRBV7-9	CASSLAGARTEAFF	TGTGCCAGCAGCTTAGCAGGGGCCAGGACTGAAGCTTTCTTT